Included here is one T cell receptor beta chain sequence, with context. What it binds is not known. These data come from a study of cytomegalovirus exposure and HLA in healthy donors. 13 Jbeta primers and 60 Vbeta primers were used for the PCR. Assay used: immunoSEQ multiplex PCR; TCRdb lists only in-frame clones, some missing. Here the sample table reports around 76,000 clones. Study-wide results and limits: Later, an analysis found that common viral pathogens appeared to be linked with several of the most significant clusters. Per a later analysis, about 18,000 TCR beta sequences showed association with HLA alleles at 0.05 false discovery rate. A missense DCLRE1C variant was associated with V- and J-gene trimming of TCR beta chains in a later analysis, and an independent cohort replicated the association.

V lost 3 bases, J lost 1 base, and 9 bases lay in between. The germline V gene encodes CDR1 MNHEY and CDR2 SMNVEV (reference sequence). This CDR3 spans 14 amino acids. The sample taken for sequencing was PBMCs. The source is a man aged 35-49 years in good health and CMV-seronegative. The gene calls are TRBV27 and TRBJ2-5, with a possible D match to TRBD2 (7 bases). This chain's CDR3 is CASSFAGAQETQYF. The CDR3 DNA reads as TGTGCCAGCAGTTTCGCGGGGGCCCAAGAGACCCAGTACTTC.